Listed below are T cell receptor beta chains from one sample, sequenced in a study of cytomegalovirus exposure and HLA in healthy donors. Method: immunoSEQ multiplex PCR; TCRdb's copy keeps in-frame clones and lacks some. This sample yields 150,000 or so clones, of which 85% are seen a single time; more than 2% belongs to the top ten. The material sequenced was PBMCs. These receptor sequences come from a man between 18 and 29 years old in good health and CMV-seropositive. The CDR3 runs from the conserved cysteine through the conserved F or W. A D gene is named only where the DNA matches it firmly. For some rows the clone size is stated as once, few or many, or as a class when expanded; others skip it.

v_gene: TRBV2
j_gene: TRBJ1-4
d_gene: .
abundance: .
CDR3nt: TGTGCCAGCAGTGATTACGGTTTTCGGGAAAAACTGTTTTTT
CDR3aa: CASSDYGFREKLFF

v_gene: TRBV27
j_gene: TRBJ1-1
d_gene: TRBD1
abundance: .
CDR3nt: TGTGCCAGTCTCAGTGCCGGGACAGGGGAGGCCACTGAAGCTTTCTTT
CDR3aa: CASLSAGTGEATEAFF

v_gene: TRBV6-1
j_gene: TRBJ2-7
d_gene: .
abundance: .
CDR3nt: TGTGCCACCAATAGGGCTGGGGAGTCAGCCGAGCAGTACTTC
CDR3aa: CATNRAGESAEQYF

v_gene: TRBV28
j_gene: TRBJ1-1
d_gene: .
abundance: .
CDR3nt: TGTGCCAGCAGTACTTCAGGGGCCGAACTAGAGCGGGAAGCTTTCTTT
CDR3aa: CASSTSGAELEREAFF

v_gene: TRBV18
j_gene: TRBJ1-1
d_gene: TRBD1
abundance: .
CDR3nt: TGTGCCAGCTCGTCAACCCCAAGCAGGGGGCGCGGGGCTTTCTTT
CDR3aa: CASSSTPSRGRGAFF

v_gene: TRBV5-5
j_gene: TRBJ2-1
d_gene: .
abundance: .
CDR3nt: TGTGCCAGCAGCTTGCTAGAGTCCTACAATGAGCAGTTCTTC
CDR3aa: CASSLLESYNEQFF

v_gene: TRBV7-2
j_gene: TRBJ2-1
d_gene: TRBD2
abundance: few
CDR3nt: TGTGCCAGCAGCTTAGTTGGGGTAGCGGGGGGGCGACGGAATGAGCAGTTCTTC
CDR3aa: CASSLVGVAGGRRNEQFF

v_gene: TRBV5-6
j_gene: TRBJ2-4
d_gene: .
abundance: few
CDR3nt: TGTGCCAGCAGCTTGTCGGAGACTACAATAGCCAAAAACATTCAGTACTTC
CDR3aa: CASSLSETTIAKNIQYF

v_gene: TRBV5-1
j_gene: TRBJ1-1
d_gene: .
abundance: .
CDR3nt: TGCGCCAGCAGCCGGTCGGGAGGGACTGAAGCTTTCTTT
CDR3aa: CASSRSGGTEAFF

v_gene: TRBV5-1
j_gene: TRBJ1-4
d_gene: .
abundance: .
CDR3nt: TGCGCCAGCAGCTTAAGGACATTCGGTGAAAAACTGTTTTTT
CDR3aa: CASSLRTFGEKLFF

v_gene: TRBV7-8
j_gene: TRBJ1-4
d_gene: .
abundance: .
CDR3nt: TGTGCCAGCAGCCACAGGGTAGGCGTATTTGATGAAAAACTGTTTTTT
CDR3aa: CASSHRVGVFDEKLFF

v_gene: TRBV9
j_gene: TRBJ2-4
d_gene: TRBD2
abundance: .
CDR3nt: TGTGCCAGCAGCGTAGAGATCGGGGGGGCTTACAGTCAGTACTTC
CDR3aa: CASSVEIGGAYSQYF

v_gene: TRBV25-1
j_gene: TRBJ1-1
d_gene: TRBD1
abundance: .
CDR3nt: TGTGCCAGCATGGGACAGGGGAGCACTGAAGCTTTCTTT
CDR3aa: CASMGQGSTEAFF

v_gene: TRBV7-8
j_gene: TRBJ2-1
d_gene: .
abundance: .
CDR3nt: TGTGCCAGCAGCCCCCTAGCGTCCTACAATGAGCAGTTCTTC
CDR3aa: CASSPLASYNEQFF

v_gene: TRBV5-6
j_gene: TRBJ2-5
d_gene: .
abundance: .
CDR3nt: TGTGCCAGCAGCGAGGGACTTTTCCAAGAGACCCAGTACTTC
CDR3aa: CASSEGLFQETQYF

v_gene: TRBV6-5
j_gene: TRBJ1-5
d_gene: TRBD1
abundance: .
CDR3nt: TGTGCCAGCCCCGACCCAGGGGGATGCAATCAGCCCCAGCATTTT
CDR3aa: CASPDPGGCNQPQHF

v_gene: TRBV4-2
j_gene: TRBJ2-1
d_gene: TRBD2
abundance: .
CDR3nt: TGTGCCAGCAGCCAAGATTCTAGCGGGGGGCCCCTAGAGCAGTTCTTC
CDR3aa: CASSQDSSGGPLEQFF

v_gene: TRBV19
j_gene: TRBJ2-1
d_gene: .
abundance: .
CDR3nt: TGTGCCAGTAGTATAGTAGGGGGGGGCTACAATGAGCAGTTCTTC
CDR3aa: CASSIVGGGYNEQFF

v_gene: TRBV18
j_gene: TRBJ2-5
d_gene: .
abundance: .
CDR3nt: TGTGCCAGCTCCCTCGGGCCACTAGAGGAGACCCAGTACTTC
CDR3aa: CASSLGPLEETQYF

v_gene: TRBV30
j_gene: TRBJ2-3
d_gene: .
abundance: .
CDR3nt: TGTGCCTGGCGACAGCCGCCAGATACGCAGTATTTT
CDR3aa: CAWRQPPDTQYF

v_gene: TRBV10-3
j_gene: TRBJ2-7
d_gene: .
abundance: .
CDR3nt: TGTGCCACCGGGACACTTTCCTACGAGCAGTACTTC
CDR3aa: CATGTLSYEQYF

v_gene: TRBV4-1
j_gene: TRBJ2-3
d_gene: .
abundance: .
CDR3nt: TGCGCCAGCAGTGTCAATTTTGAGACGCAGTATTTT
CDR3aa: CASSVNFETQYF

v_gene: TRBV2
j_gene: TRBJ1-1
d_gene: TRBD1
abundance: .
CDR3nt: TGTGCCAGCAGTGAAGTTACAGGGGGCTGGACTGAAGCTTTCTTT
CDR3aa: CASSEVTGGWTEAFF

v_gene: TRBV2
j_gene: TRBJ2-6
d_gene: .
abundance: .
CDR3nt: TGTGCCAGCAGGGGGGGTGGCTCTGGGGCCAACGTCCTGACTTTC
CDR3aa: CASRGGGSGANVLTF

v_gene: TRBV10-3
j_gene: TRBJ2-7
d_gene: TRBD1
abundance: .
CDR3nt: TGTGCCATCAGTGAGATGGGACAGAACTACGAGCAGTACTTC
CDR3aa: CAISEMGQNYEQYF

v_gene: TRBV15
j_gene: TRBJ2-2
d_gene: .
abundance: .
CDR3nt: TGTGCCACCAGCCAAGAGGCAGGGGCCACCGGGGAGCTGTTTTTT
CDR3aa: CATSQEAGATGELFF

v_gene: TRBV19
j_gene: TRBJ2-2
d_gene: TRBD1
abundance: .
CDR3nt: TGTGCCAGTAGACAGGGGGCGGACACCGGGGAGCTGTTTTTT
CDR3aa: CASRQGADTGELFF

v_gene: TRBV27
j_gene: TRBJ1-2
d_gene: TRBD1
abundance: .
CDR3nt: TGTGCCAGCAGGAGACAGGGTTACGGCTACACCTTC
CDR3aa: CASRRQGYGYTF

v_gene: TRBV11-3
j_gene: TRBJ2-7
d_gene: .
abundance: .
CDR3nt: TGTGCCAGCAGCCCCGGGGTGGAGCAGTACTTC
CDR3aa: CASSPGVEQYF

v_gene: TRBV6-5
j_gene: TRBJ1-6
d_gene: TRBD1
abundance: .
CDR3nt: TGTGCCAGCAGTTGGACAGGGGGTAATTCACCCCTCCACTTT
CDR3aa: CASSWTGGNSPLHF

v_gene: TRBV4-1
j_gene: TRBJ2-7
d_gene: .
abundance: .
CDR3nt: TGCGCCAGCAGCCAAGACAGTTCTGTATCCTACGAGCAGTACTTC
CDR3aa: CASSQDSSVSYEQYF

v_gene: TRBV6-1
j_gene: TRBJ2-7
d_gene: .
abundance: .
CDR3nt: TGTGCCAGCAGTGAAGGGAGTACCTACGAGCAGTACTTC
CDR3aa: CASSEGSTYEQYF

v_gene: TRBV5-6
j_gene: TRBJ2-7
d_gene: TRBD2
abundance: .
CDR3nt: TGTGCCAGCAGCTTGGGTAGCGGGGGCCCCAACTACGAGCAGTACTTC
CDR3aa: CASSLGSGGPNYEQYF

v_gene: TRBV27
j_gene: TRBJ2-7
d_gene: .
abundance: .
CDR3nt: TGTGCCAGCAGCTTATCAAGGGGGAACGAGCAGTACTTC
CDR3aa: CASSLSRGNEQYF

v_gene: TRBV10-3
j_gene: TRBJ1-4
d_gene: .
abundance: .
CDR3nt: TGTGCCATCAGCGACAGCACTAATGAAAAACTGTTTTTT
CDR3aa: CAISDSTNEKLFF

v_gene: TRBV25-1
j_gene: TRBJ1-2
d_gene: .
abundance: .
CDR3nt: TGTGCCAGCAGAACGACCGAGGGAGGTGGCTACACCTTC
CDR3aa: CASRTTEGGGYTF

v_gene: TRBV21-1
j_gene: TRBJ2-5
d_gene: .
abundance: .
CDR3nt: TGTGCCAGCAGCAAAGGTCCGGGACTAGCGGGGGGAGTGACCCAGTACTTC
CDR3aa: CASSKGPGLAGGVTQYF

v_gene: TRBV19
j_gene: TRBJ2-3
d_gene: TRBD1
abundance: .
CDR3nt: TGTGCCAGTAGTATCGGGACAGGGGGGTCCACCCCCTTCACAGATACGCAGTATTTT
CDR3aa: CASSIGTGGSTPFTDTQYF

v_gene: TRBV4-2
j_gene: TRBJ2-7
d_gene: .
abundance: .
CDR3nt: TGTGCCAGCAGCCAAGGAACAGGGACCTACGAGCAGTACTTC
CDR3aa: CASSQGTGTYEQYF

v_gene: TRBV7-3
j_gene: TRBJ1-1
d_gene: .
abundance: .
CDR3nt: TGTGCCAGCAGCTTAGGCTCAGCGGGGGACACTGAAGCTTTCTTT
CDR3aa: CASSLGSAGDTEAFF

v_gene: TRBV6-1
j_gene: TRBJ1-2
d_gene: .
abundance: .
CDR3nt: TGTGCCAGCAGTGAGGGCGGGAGACAATACACCTTC
CDR3aa: CASSEGGRQYTF

v_gene: TRBV25-1
j_gene: TRBJ1-4
d_gene: TRBD1
abundance: .
CDR3nt: TGTGCCAGCAGTGAGAGTCGGGACAGCAATGAAAAACTGTTTTTT
CDR3aa: CASSESRDSNEKLFF

v_gene: TRBV4-3
j_gene: TRBJ2-7
d_gene: TRBD2
abundance: few
CDR3nt: TGCGCCAGCAGCCAAGTTAGCGGGGGGACCGAGCAGTACTTC
CDR3aa: CASSQVSGGTEQYF

v_gene: TRBV10-3
j_gene: TRBJ1-1
d_gene: TRBD1
abundance: .
CDR3nt: TGTGCCATCAGTGAGTCGTACAGGGGAGATGGCACTGAAGCTTTCTTT
CDR3aa: CAISESYRGDGTEAFF

v_gene: TRBV9
j_gene: TRBJ2-3
d_gene: TRBD2
abundance: .
CDR3nt: TGTGCCAGCAGGCCTCTAGCGGGGGGGGGCACAGATACGCAGTATTTT
CDR3aa: CASRPLAGGGTDTQYF

v_gene: TRBV10-3
j_gene: TRBJ1-4
d_gene: .
abundance: .
CDR3nt: TGTGCCATCAGCGCCACGACGGAGAATGAAAAACTGTTTTTT
CDR3aa: CAISATTENEKLFF

v_gene: TRBV29-1
j_gene: TRBJ2-7
d_gene: TRBD1
abundance: .
CDR3nt: TGCAGCGTGACGACAGGGACCTGGGAGCAGTACTTC
CDR3aa: CSVTTGTWEQYF

v_gene: TRBV7-4
j_gene: TRBJ2-7
d_gene: TRBD1
abundance: .
CDR3nt: TGTGCCAGCAGCGCCTCAGCAGGGGGCTGGGAGTTGAACGAGCAGTACTTC
CDR3aa: CASSASAGGWELNEQYF

v_gene: TRBV6-5
j_gene: TRBJ1-3
d_gene: .
abundance: few
CDR3nt: TGTGCCTCAAGACGGGGTTTAACCTCTGGAAACACCATATATTTT
CDR3aa: CASRRGLTSGNTIYF

v_gene: TRBV7-2
j_gene: TRBJ2-3
d_gene: .
abundance: .
CDR3nt: TGTGCCAGCAGCCCAAAATTCAGCACAGATACGCAGTATTTT
CDR3aa: CASSPKFSTDTQYF

v_gene: TRBV19
j_gene: TRBJ2-7
d_gene: TRBD2
abundance: .
CDR3nt: TGTGCCAGTAGTATAGGACTAGCGCGCGAGCAGTACTTC
CDR3aa: CASSIGLAREQYF

v_gene: TRBV5-4
j_gene: TRBJ1-2
d_gene: .
abundance: .
CDR3nt: TGTGCCAGCAGGGGTGGGGGGGCTATTAACTATGGCTACACCTTC
CDR3aa: CASRGGGAINYGYTF

v_gene: TRBV7-2
j_gene: TRBJ2-5
d_gene: .
abundance: once
CDR3nt: TGTGCCAGCAGCTCAGACCGTTTACAGATTAGGGAGGAGACCCAGTACTTC
CDR3aa: CASSSDRLQIREETQYF

v_gene: TRBV7-2
j_gene: TRBJ1-1
d_gene: .
abundance: .
CDR3nt: TGTGCCAGCAGCTTAGCTAGGCGGGTGAACACTGAAGCTTTCTTT
CDR3aa: CASSLARRVNTEAFF

v_gene: TRBV7-6
j_gene: TRBJ2-5
d_gene: TRBD1
abundance: .
CDR3nt: TGTGCCAGCAGCGTTCAGGGGGTCGGAATCGGGACCCAGTACTTC
CDR3aa: CASSVQGVGIGTQYF

v_gene: TRBV7-9
j_gene: TRBJ2-7
d_gene: TRBD1
abundance: .
CDR3nt: TGTGCCTGGGGGACAGGGAACGAGCAGTACTTC
CDR3aa: CAWGTGNEQYF

v_gene: TRBV14
j_gene: TRBJ1-2
d_gene: TRBD1
abundance: .
CDR3nt: TGTGCCAGCAGTCGCATTCGGGACAGCTCTAATGGCTACACCTTC
CDR3aa: CASSRIRDSSNGYTF

v_gene: TRBV7-9
j_gene: TRBJ2-7
d_gene: TRBD2
abundance: .
CDR3nt: TGTGCCAGCAGCTCCGCCGTGAGCGGGGGTAGTTACTACGAGCAGTACTTC
CDR3aa: CASSSAVSGGSYYEQYF